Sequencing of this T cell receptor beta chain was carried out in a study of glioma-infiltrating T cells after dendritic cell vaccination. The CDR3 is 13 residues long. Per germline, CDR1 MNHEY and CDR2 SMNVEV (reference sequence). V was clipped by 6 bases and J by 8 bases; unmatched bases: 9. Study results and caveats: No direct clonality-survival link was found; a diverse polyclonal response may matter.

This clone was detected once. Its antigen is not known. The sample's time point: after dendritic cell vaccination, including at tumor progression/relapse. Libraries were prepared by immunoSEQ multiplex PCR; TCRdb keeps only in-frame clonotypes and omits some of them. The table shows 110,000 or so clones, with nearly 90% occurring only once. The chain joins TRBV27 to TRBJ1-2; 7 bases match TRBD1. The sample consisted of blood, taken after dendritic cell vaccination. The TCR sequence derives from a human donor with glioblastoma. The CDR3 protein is CASRGTVGIGYTF. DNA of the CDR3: TGTGCCAGCAGAGGGACAGTGGGTATAGGCTACACCTTC.